These 6 T cell receptor beta chains share one sample of origin, sequenced in a study of T cells in localized non-small cell lung cancer. The method was immunoSEQ multiplex PCR; TCRdb's version includes in-frame clones alone and lacks a portion of them. The table has roughly 1,500 clones, 30% to 35% seen once; the top ten hold more than 14%. The sequences come from normal lung tissue next to the tumor, collected before any cancer treatment. These receptors were obtained from a female donor older than 55 with stage II squamous cell lung carcinoma.

Remarks on this clone: Its ends do not fully match the called genes, so a read error is possible. The read includes an ambiguous or uncalled nucleotide; its amino acid is shown as X. The rearrangement uses TRBV15 and TRBJ2-3; D may correspond to TRBD1 or TRBD2 (5 bases each). The CDR3 is 14 amino acids. Germline loops: CDR1 LNHNV, CDR2 YYDKDF (reference sequence). The CDR3 DNA reads TGTGCCACCAGCGGGCCAGAGGGGTGGGATACRCAGTATTTT. The encoded protein is CATSGPEGWDXQYF. The whole CDR3 protein reads CATSGPEGWDTQYF. The variable domain in full, with the rest retrieved from reference TRBV15 and TRBJ2-3, is DAMVIQNPRYQVTQFGKPVTLSCSQTLNHNVMYWYQQKSSQAPKLLFHYYDKDFNNEADTPDNFQSRRPNTSFCFLDIRSPGLGDTAMYLCATSGPEGWDTQYFGPGTRLTVL.

This clone ranks as medium-sized (0.01 to 0.1%). The chain couples TRBV11-3 to TRBJ2-7, with TRBD1 identical over 8 bases. Trimming took 1 base from V and 3 from J; bases not matched to a gene: 8. The germline V gene encodes CDR1 SGHNT and CDR2 YENEEA. The CDR3 has 16 amino acids. CDR3 nucleotides: TGTGCCAGCAGCTTAGTTGGTCAGGGGGCTGGCTACGAGCAGTACTTC. Translation: CASSLVGQGAGYEQYF.

The V and J genes are TRBV19 and TRBJ1-2; D gene ambiguous. The CDR3 has 14 residues. The germline V gene has CDR1 LNHDA and CDR2 SQIVND (reference sequence). V shed 5 bases and J shed 0 bases, with 10 bases lying between them. In DNA, the CDR3 is TGTGCCAGTAGTTTACTGACGGCTAACTATGGCTACACCTTC. Translation: CASSLLTANYGYTF.

This chain joins TRBV11-3 and TRBJ1-3; D remains ambiguous. V lost 5 bases to trimming and J lost 0 bases, with 14 bases between them. This CDR3 is 16 amino acids long. The germline gives CDR1 SGHNT, CDR2 YENEEA. CDR3 protein: CASSIMAGSSGNTIYF. CDR3 coding DNA: TGTGCCAGCAGCATCATGGCGGGAAGCTCTGGAAACACCATATATTTT.

This clone was picked up a small number of times. The chain has TRBV1 and TRBJ2-2; the table's D call, TRBD1, has no DNA check behind it. TRBV1 is described as a pseudogene. The CDR3 is 15 amino acids. CDR3: CASSQFTGVAGELFF. The CDR3, as DNA: TGCGCCAGCAGCCAATTCACAGGGGTTGCTGGGGAGCTGTTTTTT.

Only a few counts were recorded for this clone. The chain employs TRBV19 and TRBJ1-5, with D unclear. The CDR3 is 15 amino acids. Germline assignment: CDR1 LNHDA and CDR2 SQIVND (reference sequence). V was cut by 7 bases and J by 1 base, with 14 bases left in between. The CDR3: CASNYLDGSNQPQHF. In nucleotides, the CDR3 is TGTGCCAGTAACTATCTCGACGGCAGCAATCAGCCCCAGCATTTT. The full variable domain, rest sourced from reference TRBV19 and TRBJ1-5, is DGGITQSPKYLFRKEGQNVTLSCEQNLNHDAMYWYRQDPGQGLRLIYYSQIVNDFQKGDIAEGYSVSREKKESFPLTVTSAQKNPTAFYLCASNYLDGSNQPQHFGDGTRLSIL.